These 21 T cell receptor beta chains originate from one sample sequenced in a study of T cell responses to AZD1222 COVID-19 vaccine. The repertoire was sequenced with immunoSEQ multiplex PCR; TCRdb's copy has only in-frame clones and lacks some. The sample includes 100,000 or so clones, 70% to 90% seen only once; the top ten take 2.5%. Sequencing was performed on peripheral blood, taken on day 0 of AZD1222 vaccination. These receptors were collected from an adult in good health.

With respect to this clone: A read error may produce the germline difference seen at one junction end. The chain has TRBV7-2 and TRBJ1-5, with 9 bases aligning to TRBD1. CDR1 is SGHTA and CDR2 is FQGNSA in the germline V gene. The CDR3 is 14 amino acids. CDR3 bases: TGTGCCAGCAGCCCCACAGGGGGCAAACAGCCCCAGCATTTT. Its translation is CASSPTGGKQPQHF.

The chain combines TRBV6-5 with TRBJ2-2; D ambiguous. CDR3 length equals 15 residues. Germline CDR1 and CDR2: MNHEY and SVGAGI. V dropped 2 bases and J dropped 10 bases, with 17 bases sitting between them. The CDR3: CASSYRRPHAEELFF. CDR3 nucleotides: TGTGCCAGCAGTTACCGTAGGCCGCACGCCGAGGAGCTGTTTTTT.

This sequence joins TRBV6-6 and TRBJ2-7; a weak D match, TRBD2 (5 bases). The ends were cut back, 2 bases at V and 2 bases at J, with 10 bases in the middle. Germline V lookup: CDR1 MNHNY, CDR2 SVGAGI (reference sequence). The CDR3 has 14 residues. This CDR3 is CASSYPGTAYEQYF. CDR3 coding DNA: TGTGCCAGCAGTTACCCGGGAACGGCCTACGAGCAGTACTTC.

The V call is TRBV2, the J call TRBJ1-2; D call uncertain. There are 13 residues in the CDR3. Per germline, CDR1 SNHLY and CDR2 FYNNEI. Trimming took off 2 bases at V and 0 bases at J, with 4 bases between the two ends. CDR3 nucleotide sequence: TGTGCCAGCAGTGAACAGTCTAACTATGGCTACACCTTC. Amino acids: CASSEQSNYGYTF.

This sequence joins TRBV5-1 and TRBJ1-2; D may be TRBD1 (5 bases). Trimming removed 4 bases from V and 4 bases from J, with 14 bases in between. There are 14 residues in the CDR3. From germline, CDR1 is SGHRS and CDR2 YFSETQ. The CDR3 protein is CASSPEGTAYGYTF. The CDR3 coding sequence is TGCGCCAGCAGCCCCGAGGGGACCGCCTATGGCTACACCTTC.

This clone was observed once. The CDR3 DNA follows: TGTGCCAGCTCACGGGACAGTGATCAGCCCCAGCATTTT. This codes for CASSRDSDQPQHF. V and J are TRBV18 and TRBJ1-5; 7 bases match TRBD1. V shed 4 bases and J 5 bases; nucleotides not matched to a gene: 2. Germline V gene data show CDR1 as KGHSH and CDR2 as LQKENI. CDR3 size: 13 residues.

Here the CDR3 DNA reads TGTGCCAGCCGCTTTGGCCGAGGAGGGGTAGGAAACTATGGCTACACCTTC. It translates to CASRFGRGGVGNYGYTF. This sequence joins TRBV2 and TRBJ1-2; tentatively, D is TRBD1 (5 bases). Germline assignment: CDR1 SNHLY and CDR2 FYNNEI. The CDR3 has 17 amino acids. V was trimmed by 8 bases and J by 2 bases, leaving 24 bases between them.

The genes are TRBV7-2 and TRBJ1-2; the D gene is possibly TRBD1 (5 bases). Trimming left V 4 bases short and J 4 bases short, with 22 bases between. The CDR3 is made up of 17 amino acids. Looked up from germline, CDR1 is SGHTA and CDR2 is FQGNSA. The CDR3 region has the DNA TGTGCCAGCAGCTCTATCCGGGGGGGGACTCAGCGCTATGGCTACACCTTC. Translated: CASSSIRGGTQRYGYTF.

The genes are TRBV4-1 and TRBJ1-1; TRBD1 matches 8 bases. The length of the CDR3 is 17 residues. Germline values: CDR1 MGHRA, CDR2 YSYEKL. The J segment lost 3 bases and the V segment lost 3 bases, leaving 12 bases of the junction unmatched. The CDR3 loop is CASSHLPGGGEDTEAFF. DNA for the CDR3: TGCGCCAGCAGCCATCTTCCAGGGGGCGGAGAGGACACTGAAGCTTTCTTT.

V gene TRBV28 combines with J gene TRBJ2-7, with 7 bases identical to TRBD1. CDR1 MDHEN and CDR2 SYDVKM come from the germline V gene. The CDR3 runs 17 residues. The J segment lost 1 base and the V segment lost 5 bases, leaving 14 bases of the junction unmatched. DNA for the CDR3: TGTGCCAGCAGTCTTAACCCCGGGACAGCAAATTCCTACGAGCAGTACTTC. Amino acids: CASSLNPGTANSYEQYF.

The chain links TRBV2 to TRBJ1-1, with D unresolved. The CDR3 length is 13 residues. CDR1 and CDR2 (germline): SNHLY, FYNNEI. Deletions cut 5 bases from V and 2 bases from J, with 9 bases between. CDR3 nucleotides: TGTGCCAGCAGTCCTGAGAGAAACACTGAAGCTTTCTTT. Encoded protein: CASSPERNTEAFF.

This rearrangement joins TRBV21-1 to TRBJ2-2; TRBD1, as called in the table, went unchecked against the DNA. TRBV21-1 is a recognized pseudogene. CDR3 length: 17 amino acids. This CDR3 reads CASSMGTGERNTGELFF. CDR3 nucleotides: TGTGCCAGCAGCATGGGGACAGGGGAAAGGAACACCGGGGAGCTGTTTTTT.

The chain is built from TRBV25-1 and TRBJ1-5; perhaps TRBD1 as D (5 bases). Trimming removed 0 bases from V and 6 bases from J, with 9 bases in between. Germline V CDR1 and CDR2: MGHDK, SYGVNS. CDR3 length: 14 residues. This CDR3 is CASSEYRDGQPQHF. In DNA form, the CDR3 reads TGTGCCAGCAGTGAATACAGGGATGGTCAGCCCCAGCATTTT.

The chain joins TRBV4-1 to TRBJ1-2; unclear D gene. V gave up 5 bases and J gave up 4 bases, with 17 bases separating them. The CDR3 loop spans 15 amino acids. Germline CDR1 is MGHRA and CDR2 is YSYEKL. CDR3: CASSDGRRHLYGYTF. DNA for the CDR3: TGCGCCAGCAGCGATGGGAGGAGACACCTCTATGGCTACACCTTC.

Only one count was recorded for this clone. The V call is TRBV28, the J call TRBJ1-1; D uncertain. This CDR3 region has 12 residues. V was trimmed by 2 bases and J by 7 bases, leaving 8 bases between them. The germline V gene has CDR1 MDHEN and CDR2 SYDVKM. The CDR3 sequence: CASSLRAVEAFF. The CDR3 DNA follows: TGTGCCAGCAGTTTACGCGCAGTTGAAGCTTTCTTT. Variable domain in full (rest from reference TRBV28 and TRBJ1-1): DVKVTQSSRYLVKRTGEKVFLECVQDMDHENMFWYRQDPGLGLRLIYFSYDVKMKEKGDIPEGYSVSREKKERFSLILESASTNQTSMYLCASSLRAVEAFFGQGTRLTVV.

The chain carries TRBV4-2 and TRBJ2-1, with D unresolved. Trimming stripped 0 bases from V and 2 bases from J, with 8 bases between. The CDR3 runs to 15 residues. CDR1 LGHNA and CDR2 YNFKEQ come from the germline V gene. The CDR3 is CASSQEGTTYNEQFF. The CDR3 nucleotides read TGTGCCAGCAGCCAAGAGGGCACCACCTACAATGAGCAGTTCTTC.

The chain uses TRBV7-9 and TRBJ2-7; D not resolved. The CDR3 length is 12 residues. Germline CDR1 SEHNR, CDR2 FQNEAQ (reference sequence). Between the trimmed V and J ends, which lost 5 bases and 3 bases, there was a span of 8 bases. DNA of the CDR3: TGTGCCAGCAGCCCAGAAGTCTACGAGCAGTACTTC. As protein: CASSPEVYEQYF.

The V gene is TRBV19, the J gene TRBJ1-1; D may be TRBD1 (6 bases). CDR1 is LNHDA, CDR2 SQIVND, per germline (reference sequence). Trimming took 1 base from V and 4 from J, leaving 13 bases between them. This CDR3 is built from 15 residues. The CDR3 nucleotides are TGTGCCAGTAGTATAGGGGTGGGAGGGGGCACTGAAGCTTTCTTT. Its protein is CASSIGVGGGTEAFF.

This chain joins TRBV5-5 and TRBJ2-6; the match to TRBD1 covers 7 bases. Trimming at V came to 0 bases and at J to 2 bases, leaving 11 bases not matched to a gene. The length of the CDR3 is 19 residues. Germline V gene sequence: CDR1 SGHKS, CDR2 YYEKEE (reference sequence). The CDR3 nucleotides read TGTGCCAGCAGCTTGGATACAACAGCCAGGGGGACTGGGGCCAACGTCCTGACTTTC. It codes for CASSLDTTARGTGANVLTF.

For this clone: Other DNA sequences in the same sample also yield this CDR3. The CDR3 DNA follows: TGTGCCAGTAGTATCAGGGGAAACCAGCCCCAGCATTTT. Translating gives CASSIRGNQPQHF. The chain couples TRBV19 to TRBJ1-5; possibly TRBD1 for D (6 bases). V was trimmed by 3 bases and J by 7 bases, leaving 10 bases between them. Germline values: CDR1 LNHDA, CDR2 SQIVND (reference sequence). The CDR3 has 13 amino acids.

The chain joins TRBV10-3 to TRBJ2-7; D is uncertain. With 6 bases removed from V and 0 bases from J, the gap between germline ends came to 9 bases. From germline, CDR1 is ENHRY and CDR2 SYGVKD. This CDR3 contains 13 residues. As DNA, the CDR3 is TGTGCCATCAGGCAAGGATCCTCCTACGAGCAGTACTTC. As protein: CAIRQGSSYEQYF.